This T cell receptor (beta chain) comes out of a study of early T cells in non-severe SARS-CoV-2 infection. Study-wide findings and caveats: Clonotype matching in VDJdb favored anti-spike CD8 responses and did not capture private and CD4 specificities.

This clonotype has at least ten counts. What it binds is not known. Attachment of unique molecular identifiers was made to individual cDNA molecules. Via MiXCR, TCRdb re-called the 5' RACE reads, giving one row per CDR3 protein. The sample carries tens of thousands of distinct CDR3 sequences, around 6% recorded once. V lost 1 base and J 3 bases, leaving 10 bases between the germline ends. CDR3 size: 14 residues. The germline CDR1 and CDR2 sequences are MGHRA and YSYEKL. V is TRBV4-1 and J is TRBJ2-7; D is uncertain. Sequenced: whole blood. The clonotype comes from an adult who was a healthcare worker with PCR-confirmed SARS-CoV-2 infection or an uninfected control (not recorded which). In DNA, the CDR3 is TGCGCCAGCAGCCAAGGTTATGTGGGCTACGAGCAGTACTTC. Translated: CASSQGYVGYEQYF.